One sample yielded the 19 T cell receptor beta chains listed below, sequenced in a study of blood T cell repertoires in COVID-19. Libraries were prepared by immunoSEQ multiplex PCR; TCRdb keeps only in-frame clonotypes and omits some of them. This table holds about 87,000 clones, around 83% found once. The sequenced sample was peripheral blood. Every receptor here comes from a woman aged 70-85 years with acute or convalescent COVID-19.

The chain employs TRBV5-1 and TRBJ1-1; no clear D gene. The CDR3 runs to 15 residues. Germline V gives CDR1 SGHRS, CDR2 YFSETQ. Deletions cut 3 bases from V and 3 bases from J, with 15 bases between. The CDR3 spells CASSSPTSGDTEAFF. Written as DNA, the CDR3 is TGCGCCAGCAGCTCGCCTACATCCGGGGACACTGAAGCTTTCTTT.

The J gene is TRBJ2-2, the V gene TRBV5-4; 9 bases align to TRBD1. The V and J ends lost 4 bases and 6 bases, in that order; junction bases with no gene match: 7. The CDR3 has 15 amino acids. Germline V lookup: CDR1 SGHNT, CDR2 YYREEE (reference sequence). For the CDR3, the DNA is TGTGCCAGCAGCGTAGGACAGGGGCTAGCCGGGGAGCTGTTTTTT. Translated, it gives CASSVGQGLAGELFF.

The V and J genes are TRBV18 and TRBJ2-1; 7 nucleotides match TRBD2. The CDR3 loop spans 15 amino acids. CDR1 is KGHSH, CDR2 LQKENI, per germline. Losses at the gene ends were 5 bases for V and 5 bases for J; bases not matched to a gene: 9. The CDR3 nucleotides read TGTGCCAGCTCAGTGCGGGACTACGATCACAATGAGCAGTTCTTC. Protein product: CASSVRDYDHNEQFF.

The chain joins TRBV4-1 to TRBJ1-2; TRBD1 agrees at 9 bases. Germline V CDR1 and CDR2: MGHRA, YSYEKL. The CDR3 runs 14 residues. The V and J ends lost 4 bases and 2 bases, in that order; junction bases with no gene match: 2. In DNA, the CDR3 is TGCGCCAGCAGCCGGGACAGGGTCAACTATGGCTACACCTTC. It is translated as CASSRDRVNYGYTF.

The chain recombines TRBV5-4 with TRBJ2-5, with 9 bases identical to TRBD2. Germline trimming cut 2 bases from V and 5 bases from J; bases unmatched to any gene: 4. The CDR3 length is 14 residues. The germline gives CDR1 SGHNT, CDR2 YYREEE (reference sequence). The CDR3 bases are TGTGCCAGCAGCTTCGGGACTAGCAGGGAGACCCAGTACTTC. Its translation is CASSFGTSRETQYF.

This clone was counted between two and nine times. The V gene is TRBV10-2, the J gene TRBJ2-7, with D uncertain. CDR1 WSHSY and CDR2 SAAADI come from the germline V gene. The CDR3 has 12 residues. The V end lost 4 bases, the J end lost 1 base, and 5 bases lay between the germline ends. CDR3: CASSVLSYEQYF. Here the CDR3 DNA reads TGCGCCAGCAGTGTCCTGTCCTACGAGCAGTACTTC.

A few counts support this clone. The chain carries TRBV18 and TRBJ1-2; TRBD1 agrees at 7 bases. This CDR3 comprises 13 residues. The germline CDR1 and CDR2 sequences are KGHSH and LQKENI. Trimming cost V 6 bases and J 3 bases; bases outside gene matches: 4. This CDR3 is CASSLDRDYGYTF. For the CDR3, the DNA is TGTGCCAGCTCTCTCGACAGGGACTATGGCTACACCTTC.

The genes are TRBV2 and TRBJ1-3; TRBD1 aligns across 8 bases. Germline V gene lookup returns CDR1 SNHLY and CDR2 FYNNEI. J was trimmed by 0 bases and V by 9 bases; bases with no gene match: 7. This CDR3 is 15 amino acids long. CDR3 loop: CASIRDRLSGNTIYF. The CDR3 coding sequence is TGTGCCAGTATACGGGACAGGCTCTCTGGAAACACCATATATTTT.

The chain recombines TRBV18 with TRBJ1-3; no clear D. V gave up 4 bases and J gave up 4 bases, with 11 bases separating them. The germline gives CDR1 KGHSH, CDR2 LQKENI. The CDR3 covers 14 residues. CDR3 nucleotide sequence: TGTGCCAGCTCACTGGAGACTTTCGGAAACACCATATATTTT. Encoded protein: CASSLETFGNTIYF.

The chain couples TRBV27 to TRBJ1-4; D remains ambiguous. V shed 4 bases and J shed 0 bases, with 9 bases lying between them. The CDR3 spans 15 residues. CDR1 is MNHEY, CDR2 SMNVEV, per germline (reference sequence). CDR3 DNA sequence: TGTGCCAGCAGTTACGGCGGAGCAACTAATGAAAAACTGTTTTTT. It codes for CASSYGGATNEKLFF.

V gene TRBV4-1 combines with J gene TRBJ1-2, with TRBD1 matching 7 bases. V shed 1 base and J 6 bases; nucleotides not matched to a gene: 14. CDR1 is MGHRA and CDR2 is YSYEKL in the germline V gene. The CDR3 extends over 17 amino acids. The CDR3 DNA follows: TGCGCCAGCAGCCAAGCCTTTCAAACAGGGGTAGTGGATGGCTACACCTTC. It yields the protein CASSQAFQTGVVDGYTF.

This clone is a singleton in its sample. CDR3 in DNA: TGTGCCAGCAGCCCTGAGGTCTCCGCCCCAGAGACCCAGTACTTC. Its protein is CASSPEVSAPETQYF. The chain joins TRBV5-5 to TRBJ2-5; unclear D gene. This CDR3 region has 15 residues. V lost 4 bases and J 4 bases, leaving 17 bases between the germline ends. CDR1 is SGHKS, CDR2 YYEKEE, per germline (reference sequence).

This clone was observed a single time. The chain uses TRBV18 and TRBJ1-3; maybe TRBD1 (6 bases). With 3 bases removed from V and 2 bases from J, the gap between germline ends came to 11 bases. Germline CDR1 and CDR2: KGHSH and LQKENI. The CDR3 loop spans 15 amino acids. The chain's CDR3 is CASSPTSGAGNTIYF. The CDR3, as DNA: TGTGCCAGCTCACCGACTTCAGGGGCTGGAAACACCATATATTTT.

This chain links TRBV7-9 with TRBJ1-3; no clear D. CDR3 length equals 11 residues. Germline assignment: CDR1 SEHNR and CDR2 FQNEAQ (reference sequence). Trimming stripped 1 base from V and 9 bases from J, with 4 bases between. The CDR3 spells CASSLGSTIYF. CDR3 in DNA: TGTGCCAGCAGCTTAGGTAGCACCATATATTTT.

The chain combines TRBV9 with TRBJ2-1, with D perhaps matching TRBD2 (5 bases). From germline, CDR1 is SGDLS and CDR2 YYNGEE. Trimming left V 0 bases short and J 10 bases short, with 17 bases between. The CDR3 covers 15 residues. The CDR3 DNA follows: TGTGCCAGCAGCGTAGTCGCGGGCGCTCCGGCGGAGCAGTTCTTC. This encodes CASSVVAGAPAEQFF.

This chain uses TRBV2 with TRBJ1-5; 9 nucleotides match TRBD1. Germline trimming cut 2 bases from V and 6 bases from J; bases unmatched to any gene: 2. The CDR3 sequence is 14 residues long. Germline CDR1 reads SNHLY; CDR2 reads FYNNEI. CDR3 nucleotide sequence: TGTGCCAGCAGTGAAAGGGACAGGGCTCAGCCCCAGCATTTT. Translated: CASSERDRAQPQHF.

CDR3: CASSGGQVSNTEAFF. The CDR3 DNA is TGCGCCAGCAGCGGAGGACAGGTTTCCAACACTGAAGCTTTCTTT. This rearrangement joins TRBV5-1 to TRBJ1-1, with 7 positions matching TRBD1. The CDR3 has 15 residues. Germline V gene data show CDR1 as SGHRS and CDR2 as YFSETQ. V was pared by 4 bases and J by 2 bases, with 8 bases of the junction left unmatched.

The gene calls are TRBV5-1 and TRBJ1-2; tentative D call: TRBD1 (6 bases). Per the germline V gene, CDR1 is SGHRS and CDR2 is YFSETQ. Between the trimmed V and J ends, which lost 2 bases and 7 bases, there was a span of 18 bases. This CDR3 has 15 amino acids. Here the CDR3 DNA reads TGCGCCAGCAGCTTCCGACAGGCTCTGGACTCTGGCTACACCTTC. This codes for CASSFRQALDSGYTF. The whole variable domain, filled in from reference TRBV5-1 and TRBJ1-2, reads KAGVTQTPRYLIKTRGQQVTLSCSPISGHRSVSWYQQTPGQGLQFLFEYFSETQRNKGNFPGRFSGRQFSNSRSEMNVSTLELGDSALYLCASSFRQALDSGYTFGSGTRLTVV.

This chain uses TRBV7-9 with TRBJ2-7; 13 nucleotides line up with TRBD2. Germline values: CDR1 SEHNR, CDR2 FQNEAQ (reference sequence). V shed 5 bases, J shed 2 bases, and the junction held 3 bases outside the gene matches. The CDR3 extends over 15 amino acids. The CDR3 region has the DNA TGTGCCAGCAGCCTGGGACTAGCGGGGCCCTACGAGCAGTACTTC. Amino acid sequence: CASSLGLAGPYEQYF.